This T cell receptor (beta chain) appears in the sequencing data of a study of T-cell reconstitution after alpha-beta-depleted transplantation in children. The study, taken as a whole, reports: Where alpha-beta T cells came from about two months after transplant was reportedly several hundred expanded graft clones. At day 60, the high TCRbeta diversity found in some patients originated from recipient T cells and thymic progenitors that had survived. It was newly produced T cells that mostly accounted for T-cell counts and diversity one year after transplant.

Unique molecular identifiers were incorporated when the TCRbeta library was constructed. TCRdb reprocessed the PCR reads via MiXCR and lists one record per CDR3 protein. The table includes around 300,000 distinct CDR3 sequences, almost 8% detected once. This clonotype was picked up many times. What it binds is not known. V was cut by 6 bases and J by 2 bases, with 8 bases left in between. This CDR3 is built from 12 residues. CDR1 and CDR2 from the germline V gene are SNHLY and FYNNEI. The V gene is TRBV2, the J gene TRBJ2-7; no definite D call. This TCR was recovered from a female patient under 10 years old who had a stem cell transplant for Fanconi anemia, so the T cells may come from the graft donor. The material was peripheral blood, obtained 360 days after TCRalphabeta/CD19-depleted stem cell transplant. The CDR3 reads CASRELPYEQYF. In nucleotides, the CDR3 is TGTGCCAGCAGGGAATTACCCTACGAGCAGTACTTC.